The 5 T cell receptor beta chains reported below all come from one sample, sequenced in a study of patients and donors after allogeneic stem cell transplantation. TCRdb reprocessed the RT-PCR reads via MiXCR and lists one record per CDR3 protein. The sample records hundreds of thousands of distinct CDR3 sequences, around two fifths being singletons. Sequencing was carried out using blood, either unsorted or a sorted T cell fraction (not recorded which). The receptors come from a human donor who was either an allogeneic HSCT recipient or a stem cell or donor lymphocyte infusion donor (not recorded which). It is not recorded whose cells these are; they may come from a transplant donor.

A few counts support this clonotype. The chain carries TRBV20-1 and TRBJ2-4; TRBD2 is a possible D gene (6 bases). V gave up 3 bases and J gave up 0 bases, with 15 bases separating them. CDR3 length equals 16 residues. Germline CDR1 is DFQATT and CDR2 is SNEGSKA (reference sequence). In nucleotides, the CDR3 is TGCAGTGCTAGCCCGCGGGGAGTACTAGCCAAAAACATTCAGTACTTC. Its protein product is CSASPRGVLAKNIQYF.

The J gene is TRBJ2-7, the V gene TRBV5-1; TRBD2 matches at 8 bases. V gave up 4 bases and J gave up 3 bases; unmatched junction bases: 6. The germline V gene has CDR1 SGHRS and CDR2 YFSETQ. The CDR3 covers 14 residues. DNA of the CDR3: TGCGCCAGCAGCGCGGGGGGCAGGGACTACGAGCAGTACTTC. It yields the protein CASSAGGRDYEQYF.

This clonotype has just a few counts. The rearrangement links TRBV12-3 or TRBV12-4 to TRBJ2-5; D is ambiguous. Trimming shortened V by 4 bases and J by 3 bases, and 21 bases separated the two germline ends. This CDR3 has 17 amino acids. The CDR3 sequence is CASSSPASSRRKETQYF. Here the CDR3 DNA reads TGTGCCAGCAGTTCCCCCGCCTCATCCAGGCGGAAAGAGACCCAGTACTTC.

This clonotype occurred a few times. The rearrangement joins TRBV10-3 to TRBJ1-3, with TRBD1 matching over 7 bases. This CDR3 has 14 residues. Trimming at V came to 6 bases and at J to 0 bases, leaving 2 bases not matched to a gene. Germline V gene lookup returns CDR1 ENHRY and CDR2 SYGVKD. The CDR3 loop reads CAIRGDSSGNTIYF. DNA of the CDR3: TGTGCCATCAGGGGGGACAGCTCTGGAAACACCATATATTTT.

This clonotype was picked up many times. The rearrangement links TRBV12-3 or TRBV12-4 to TRBJ1-5; D remains unclear. This CDR3 spans 11 amino acids. Trimming took off 5 bases at V and 6 bases at J, with 5 bases between the two ends. CDR3 sequence: CASSEVQPQHF. The CDR3 region has the DNA TGTGCCAGCAGTGAGGTTCAGCCCCAGCATTTT.